This T cell receptor beta chain comes out of a study of blood T cells in healthy people across ages. Overall study findings and caveats: The percentage of naive T cells correlated strongly with TCR beta diversity. Among T cells, TCR beta diversity per million cells dropped roughly linearly as age rose.

Through a sample-barcoded 5' primer and a J-beta primer mix, a second PCR was run for about 6 to 11 cycles. Each cDNA molecule, via a template-switch adaptor with 12 random nucleotides, was tagged. Each CDR3 protein gets one entry after TCRdb re-called the 5' RACE reads with MiXCR. The sample shows over 500,000 distinct CDR3 sequences, more than 45% of them seen only once. Only a few counts were recorded for this clonotype. Its specificity is unknown. The V end was cut by 6 bases, the J end by 3 bases, with 9 bases between. The length of the CDR3 is 14 residues. The TCR was taken from a woman at least 80 years old in good health. Sequencing input: blood. V and J are TRBV12-3 or TRBV12-4 and TRBJ1-6; D not resolved. The CDR3 reads CASRVRDYNSPLHF. The CDR3 DNA sequence: TGTGCCAGCAGGGTCCGGGACTATAATTCACCCCTCCACTTT.